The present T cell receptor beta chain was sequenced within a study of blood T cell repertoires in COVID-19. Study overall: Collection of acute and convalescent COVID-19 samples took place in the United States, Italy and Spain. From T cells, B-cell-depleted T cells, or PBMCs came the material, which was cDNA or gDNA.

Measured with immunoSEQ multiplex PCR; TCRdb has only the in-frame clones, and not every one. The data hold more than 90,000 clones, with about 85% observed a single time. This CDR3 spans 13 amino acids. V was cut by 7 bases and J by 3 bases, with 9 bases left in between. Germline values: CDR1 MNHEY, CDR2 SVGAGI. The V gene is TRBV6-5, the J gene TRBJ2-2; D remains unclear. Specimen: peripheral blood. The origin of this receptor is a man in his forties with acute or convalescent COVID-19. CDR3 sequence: CASTLEYTGELFF. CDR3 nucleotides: TGTGCCAGCACTTTAGAGTACACCGGGGAGCTGTTTTTT.